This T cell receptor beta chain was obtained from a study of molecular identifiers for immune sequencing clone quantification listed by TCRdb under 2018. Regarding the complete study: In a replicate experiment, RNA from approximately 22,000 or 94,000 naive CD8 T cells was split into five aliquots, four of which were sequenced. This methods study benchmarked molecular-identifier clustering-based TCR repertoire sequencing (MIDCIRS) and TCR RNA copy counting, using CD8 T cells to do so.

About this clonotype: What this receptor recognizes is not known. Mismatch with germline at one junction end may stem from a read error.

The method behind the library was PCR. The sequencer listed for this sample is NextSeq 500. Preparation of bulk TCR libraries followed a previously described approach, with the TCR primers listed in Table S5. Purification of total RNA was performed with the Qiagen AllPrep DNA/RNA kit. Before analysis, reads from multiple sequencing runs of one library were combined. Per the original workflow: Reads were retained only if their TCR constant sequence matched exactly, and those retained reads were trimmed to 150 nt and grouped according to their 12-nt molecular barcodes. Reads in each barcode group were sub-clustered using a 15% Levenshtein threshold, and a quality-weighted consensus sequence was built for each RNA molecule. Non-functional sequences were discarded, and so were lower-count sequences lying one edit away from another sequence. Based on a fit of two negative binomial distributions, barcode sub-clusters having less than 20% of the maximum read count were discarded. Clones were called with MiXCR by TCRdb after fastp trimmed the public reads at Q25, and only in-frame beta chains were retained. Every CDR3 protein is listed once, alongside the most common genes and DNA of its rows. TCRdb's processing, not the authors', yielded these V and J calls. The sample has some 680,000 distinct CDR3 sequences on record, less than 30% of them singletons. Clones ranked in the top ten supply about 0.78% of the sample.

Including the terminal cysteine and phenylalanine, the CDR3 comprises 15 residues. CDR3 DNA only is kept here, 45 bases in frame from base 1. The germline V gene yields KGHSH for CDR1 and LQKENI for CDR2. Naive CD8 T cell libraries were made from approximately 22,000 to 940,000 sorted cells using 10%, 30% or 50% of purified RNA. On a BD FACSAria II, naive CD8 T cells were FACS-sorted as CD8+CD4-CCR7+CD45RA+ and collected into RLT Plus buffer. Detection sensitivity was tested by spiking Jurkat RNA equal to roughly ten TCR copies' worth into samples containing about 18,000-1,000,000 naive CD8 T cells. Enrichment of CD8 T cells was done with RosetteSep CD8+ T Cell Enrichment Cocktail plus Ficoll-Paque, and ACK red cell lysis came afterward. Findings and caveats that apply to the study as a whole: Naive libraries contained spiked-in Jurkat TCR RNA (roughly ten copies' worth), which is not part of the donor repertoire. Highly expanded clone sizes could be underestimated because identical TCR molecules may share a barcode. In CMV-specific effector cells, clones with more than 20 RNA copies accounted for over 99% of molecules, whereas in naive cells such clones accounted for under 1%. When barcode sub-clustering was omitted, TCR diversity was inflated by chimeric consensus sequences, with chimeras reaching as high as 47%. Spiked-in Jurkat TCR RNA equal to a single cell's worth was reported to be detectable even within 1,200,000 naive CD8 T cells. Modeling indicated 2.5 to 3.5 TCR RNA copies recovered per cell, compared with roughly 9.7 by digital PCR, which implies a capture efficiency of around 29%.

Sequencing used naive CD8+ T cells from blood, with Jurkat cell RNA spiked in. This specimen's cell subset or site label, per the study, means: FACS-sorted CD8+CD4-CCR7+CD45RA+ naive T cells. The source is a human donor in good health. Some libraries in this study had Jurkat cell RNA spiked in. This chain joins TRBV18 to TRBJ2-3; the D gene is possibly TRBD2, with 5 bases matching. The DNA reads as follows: TGTGCCAGCCCACCCCGCGGGCCTCCCACAGATACGCAGTATTTT. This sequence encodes CASPPRGPPTDTQYF.